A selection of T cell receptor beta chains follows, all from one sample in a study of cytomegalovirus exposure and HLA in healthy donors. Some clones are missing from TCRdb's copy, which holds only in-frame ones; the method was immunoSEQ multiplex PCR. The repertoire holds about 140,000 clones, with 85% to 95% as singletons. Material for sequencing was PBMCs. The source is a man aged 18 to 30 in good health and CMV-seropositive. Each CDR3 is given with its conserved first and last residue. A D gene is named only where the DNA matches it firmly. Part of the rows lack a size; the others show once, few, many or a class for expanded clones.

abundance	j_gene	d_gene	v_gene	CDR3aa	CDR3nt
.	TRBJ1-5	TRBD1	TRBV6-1	CASRGTGGGNQPQHF	TGTGCCAGCAGGGGGACAGGAGGCGGGAATCAGCCCCAGCATTTT
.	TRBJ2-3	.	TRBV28	CASSRSLDTQYF	TGTGCCAGCAGCCGGTCCCTGGATACGCAGTATTTT
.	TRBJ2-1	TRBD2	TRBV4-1	CASSQRTSGIYNEQFF	TGCGCCAGCAGCCAAAGGACTAGCGGGATCTACAATGAGCAGTTCTTC
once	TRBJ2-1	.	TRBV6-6	CASSPGGPSNEQFF	TGTGCCAGCAGTCCCGGAGGGCCCTCGAATGAGCAGTTCTTC
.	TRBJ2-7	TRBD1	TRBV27	CASSSTGVPYEQYF	TGTGCCAGCAGTTCGACAGGGGTCCCCTACGAGCAGTACTTC
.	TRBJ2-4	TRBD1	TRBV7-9	CASSLSGQGVKNIQYF	TGTGCCAGCAGCTTGAGCGGACAGGGGGTTAAAAACATTCAGTACTTC
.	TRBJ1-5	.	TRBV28	CASSSQLGRGNQPQHF	TGTGCCAGCAGTTCGCAACTAGGGAGGGGCAATCAGCCCCAGCATTTT
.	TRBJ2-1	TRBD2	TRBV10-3	CAISSSGDNEQFF	TGTGCCATCAGCTCTAGCGGAGACAATGAGCAGTTCTTC
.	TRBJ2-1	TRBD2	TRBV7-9	CASSNLGREGSREQFF	TGTGCCAGCAGCAACCTAGGGCGGGAGGGTAGTCGGGAGCAGTTCTTC
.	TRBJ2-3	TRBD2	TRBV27	CASSLSIAGVDTQYF	TGTGCCAGCAGTTTATCGATAGCGGGAGTAGATACGCAGTATTTT
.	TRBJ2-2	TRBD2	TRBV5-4	CASSSGTSNTGELFF	TGTGCCAGCAGCTCCGGGACTAGTAATACCGGGGAGCTGTTTTTT
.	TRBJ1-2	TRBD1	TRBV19	CASNGQGRFGYGYTF	TGTGCCAGTAATGGACAGGGTCGCTTCGGGTATGGCTACACCTTC
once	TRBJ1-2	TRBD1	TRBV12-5	CASGIGQGLGYTF	TGTGCTAGTGGTATAGGACAGGGGCTTGGCTACACCTTC
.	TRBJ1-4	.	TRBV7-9	CASSLVETPNEKLFF	TGTGCCAGCAGCTTAGTGGAGACGCCTAATGAAAAACTGTTTTTT
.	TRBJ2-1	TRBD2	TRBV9	CASSARDYGINEQFF	TGTGCCAGCAGCGCCCGGGACTACGGAATCAATGAGCAGTTCTTC
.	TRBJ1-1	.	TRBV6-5	CASSYGAGTNTEAFF	TGTGCCAGCAGTTACGGTGCGGGGACGAACACTGAAGCTTTCTTT
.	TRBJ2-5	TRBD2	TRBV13	CASSSRTSGHETQYF	TGTGCCAGCAGCTCCCGGACTAGCGGTCATGAGACCCAGTACTTC
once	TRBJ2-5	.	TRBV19	CASSNRGLVNTETQYF	TGTGCCAGTAGTAATAGAGGACTCGTCAACACGGAGACCCAGTACTTC
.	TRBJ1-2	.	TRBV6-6	CASSPESGNYGYTF	TGTGCCAGCAGCCCGGAATCCGGGAACTATGGCTACACCTTC
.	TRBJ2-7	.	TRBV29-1	CSVGLSYEQYF	TGCAGCGTTGGTCTGAGCTACGAGCAGTACTTC
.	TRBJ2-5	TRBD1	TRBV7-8	CASSPTGTGVRETQYF	TGTGCCAGCAGTCCCACCGGGACAGGGGTGCGAGAGACCCAGTACTTC
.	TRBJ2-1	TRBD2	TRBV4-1	CASSQGTSGSDEQFF	TGCGCCAGCAGCCAAGGGACTAGCGGGAGTGATGAGCAGTTCTTC
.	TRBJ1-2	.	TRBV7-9	CASSTDGLYGYTF	TGTGCCAGCAGCACAGACGGTTTGTATGGCTACACCTTC
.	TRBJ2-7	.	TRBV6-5	CASSYAGRYEQYF	TGTGCCAGCAGTTACGCGGGACGCTACGAGCAGTACTTC
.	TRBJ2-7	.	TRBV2	CASSGETAYEQYF	TGTGCCAGCAGTGGTGAGACAGCTTACGAGCAGTACTTC
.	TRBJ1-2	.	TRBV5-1	CASSEQGIRGYTF	TGCGCCAGCAGTGAGCAGGGGATTCGAGGCTACACCTTC
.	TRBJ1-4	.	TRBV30	CAWGGGGGNEKLFF	TGTGCCTGGGGTGGAGGGGGTGGTAATGAAAAACTGTTTTTT
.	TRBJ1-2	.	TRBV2	CASNRDSNYGYTF	TGTGCCAGCAATCGAGATTCCAACTATGGCTACACCTTC
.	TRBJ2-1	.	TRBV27	CASSKGVEPFNEQFF	TGTGCCAGCAGTAAGGGAGTAGAACCTTTCAATGAGCAGTTCTTC
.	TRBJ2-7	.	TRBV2	CASKFGVISYEQYF	TGTGCCAGCAAGTTCGGGGTGATATCCTACGAGCAGTACTTC
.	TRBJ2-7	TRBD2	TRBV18	CASSPLPGTSGSRGQYF	TGTGCCAGCTCACCACTCCCTGGAACTAGCGGGAGTCGGGGGCAGTACTTC
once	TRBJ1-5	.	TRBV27	CASSHTGLQPQHF	TGTGCCAGCAGTCATACAGGCCTCCAGCCCCAGCATTTT
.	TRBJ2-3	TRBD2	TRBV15	CATSPRTSGAPTDTQYF	TGTGCCACCAGCCCCCGGACTAGCGGGGCTCCCACAGATACGCAGTATTTT
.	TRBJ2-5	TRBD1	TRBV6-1	CASSKDRDQETQYF	TGTGCCAGCAGTAAGGACAGGGATCAAGAGACCCAGTACTTC
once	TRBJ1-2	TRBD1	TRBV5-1	CASSIGGARGDYGYTF	TGCGCCAGCAGCATAGGCGGGGCCAGGGGGGACTATGGCTACACCTTC
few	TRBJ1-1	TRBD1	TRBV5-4	CASSSGQTEAFF	TGTGCCAGCAGCTCGGGACAGACTGAAGCTTTCTTT
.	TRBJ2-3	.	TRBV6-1	CASALGVSDTQYF	TGTGCCAGCGCACTAGGTGTTTCAGATACGCAGTATTTT
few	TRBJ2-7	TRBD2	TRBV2	CASGTSGTEQYF	TGTGCCAGTGGGACTAGCGGGACCGAGCAGTACTTC
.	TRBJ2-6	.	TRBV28	CASSLLRETGANVLTF	TGTGCCAGCAGTTTATTACGCGAGACTGGGGCCAACGTCCTGACTTTC
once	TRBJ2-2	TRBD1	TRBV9	CASSVRDSKNTGELFF	TGTGCCAGCAGCGTAAGGGACAGCAAAAACACCGGGGAGCTGTTTTTT
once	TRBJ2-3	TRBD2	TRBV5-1	CASSRGASGSEDTQYF	TGCGCCAGCAGCCGGGGGGCTAGCGGGAGTGAGGATACGCAGTATTTT